This is a list of T cell receptor beta chains from one sample in a study of vaccination and CD4 T cells after COVID-19. Their antigens remain unidentified. In TCRdb, the PCR reads were re-called with MiXCR into one record per CDR3 protein. The table has about 6,800 distinct CDR3 sequences, around 30% seen once; the top ten hold about a third. The sequencing sample was made of CD4+ T cells from blood, cultured in vitro. Source of these receptors: a human donor in good health. The CDR3 runs from the conserved cysteine through the conserved F or W. Each record gives: J gene, V gene, clone size, D gene, CDR3 DNA, CDR3 protein. The D gene is left open where the match is weak. The listing skips clone size in some rows; elsewhere it reads once, few, many or a size class.

j_gene: TRBJ2-2; v_gene: TRBV28; abundance: once; d_gene: .; CDR3nt: TGTGCCAGCAGTCCCCCCACCGGGGAGCTGTTTTTT; CDR3aa: CASSPPTGELFF
j_gene: TRBJ2-1; v_gene: TRBV6-1; abundance: few; d_gene: TRBD2; CDR3nt: TGTGCCAGCACCCGAACTAGCGGGAGCTATGAGCAGTTCTTC; CDR3aa: CASTRTSGSYEQFF
j_gene: TRBJ1-5; v_gene: TRBV12-3/TRBV12-4; abundance: few; d_gene: TRBD1; CDR3nt: TGTGCCAGCAGAGGACAGGGGGACGGGCAGCCCCAGCATTTT; CDR3aa: CASRGQGDGQPQHF
j_gene: TRBJ2-3; v_gene: TRBV29-1; abundance: few; d_gene: .; CDR3nt: TGCAGCGTTGGTGGGGGTGAGGAAGATACGCAGTATTTT; CDR3aa: CSVGGGEEDTQYF
j_gene: TRBJ2-7; v_gene: TRBV20-1; abundance: few; d_gene: TRBD2; CDR3nt: TGCAGTGCTAGACCCTTCCCAGCGGGAGGGCTCCTCTCCTACGAGCAGTACTTC; CDR3aa: CSARPFPAGGLLSYEQYF
j_gene: TRBJ2-1; v_gene: TRBV27; abundance: few; d_gene: .; CDR3nt: TGTGCCAGCTCGGGGGGCTTTACGTTGTCGAATGAGCAGTTCTTC; CDR3aa: CASSGGFTLSNEQFF
j_gene: TRBJ1-6; v_gene: TRBV30; abundance: .; d_gene: .; CDR3nt: TGTGCCTGGAGTGTACGGGTCCTACGAGATTCACCCCTCCACTTT; CDR3aa: CAWSVRVLRDSPLHF
j_gene: TRBJ1-2; v_gene: TRBV6-1; abundance: .; d_gene: TRBD1; CDR3nt: TGTGCCAGCAGACTTGGGACAGGGAATGGCTACACCTTC; CDR3aa: CASRLGTGNGYTF
j_gene: TRBJ2-3; v_gene: TRBV21-1; abundance: .; d_gene: .; CDR3nt: TGTGCCAGCAGCAAACCCTATGCGCAACTATCGCGACTCACAGATACGCAGTATTTT; CDR3aa: CASSKPYAQLSRLTDTQYF
j_gene: TRBJ2-7; v_gene: TRBV20-1; abundance: few; d_gene: .; CDR3nt: TGCAGTGCTAGATCAGAGGGGCCCGGCTACGAGCAGTACTTC; CDR3aa: CSARSEGPGYEQYF
j_gene: TRBJ2-3; v_gene: TRBV15; abundance: few; d_gene: .; CDR3nt: TGTGCCACCAGCAGGCATGGAGGGGCTAGCACAGATACGCAGTATTTT; CDR3aa: CATSRHGGASTDTQYF
j_gene: TRBJ2-3; v_gene: TRBV7-2; abundance: .; d_gene: TRBD2; CDR3nt: TGTGCCAGCAGCTTAATCCTAGCGGGAGGCCCAGGTACGCAGTATTTT; CDR3aa: CASSLILAGGPGTQYF
j_gene: TRBJ1-2; v_gene: TRBV20-1; abundance: few; d_gene: .; CDR3nt: TGCAGTGCTAGAGATTGGGAGGGGACTAACTATGGCTACACCTTC; CDR3aa: CSARDWEGTNYGYTF
j_gene: TRBJ1-2; v_gene: TRBV6-1; abundance: .; d_gene: .; CDR3nt: TGTGCCAGCAGTAAAAACTGGGAACAACATAACTATGGCTACACCTTC; CDR3aa: CASSKNWEQHNYGYTF
j_gene: TRBJ2-7; v_gene: TRBV20-1; abundance: few; d_gene: .; CDR3nt: TGCAGCATACCGGGACGGACCCTTTACGAGCAGTACTTC; CDR3aa: CSIPGRTLYEQYF
j_gene: TRBJ2-2; v_gene: TRBV12-3/TRBV12-4; abundance: .; d_gene: .; CDR3nt: TGTGCCAGCAGTTCGGGATCTCTTAACACCGGGGAGCTGTTTTTT; CDR3aa: CASSSGSLNTGELFF
j_gene: TRBJ2-7; v_gene: TRBV20-1; abundance: .; d_gene: TRBD1; CDR3nt: TGCAGTGCCCCGAGACAGGGGGCCCACGAGCAGTACTTC; CDR3aa: CSAPRQGAHEQYF
j_gene: TRBJ2-5; v_gene: TRBV6-1; abundance: .; d_gene: .; CDR3nt: TGTGCCAGCAGAGAGGGGTTCCGGGAGACCCAGTACTTC; CDR3aa: CASREGFRETQYF
j_gene: TRBJ2-7; v_gene: TRBV7-9; abundance: .; d_gene: TRBD2; CDR3nt: TGTGCCAGCAGCTTAGTTAGCGGGAGATCCTACGAGCAGTACTTC; CDR3aa: CASSLVSGRSYEQYF
j_gene: TRBJ1-6; v_gene: TRBV24-1; abundance: medium-sized; d_gene: .; CDR3nt: TGTGCCACCAGTGATTCGCAAGGTGGTAATTCACCCCTCCACTTT; CDR3aa: CATSDSQGGNSPLHF
j_gene: TRBJ2-7; v_gene: TRBV20-1; abundance: .; d_gene: TRBD2; CDR3nt: TGCAGTGCTAGAGAAGGGGCGGGAGTTTCCTACGAGCAGTACTTC; CDR3aa: CSAREGAGVSYEQYF
j_gene: TRBJ2-5; v_gene: TRBV7-2; abundance: .; d_gene: TRBD2; CDR3nt: TGTGCCAGCAGCTTAGGGGGACTAGCGGGAGGAGGGACCCAGTACTTC; CDR3aa: CASSLGGLAGGGTQYF
j_gene: TRBJ1-6; v_gene: TRBV2; abundance: .; d_gene: .; CDR3nt: TGTGCCAGCAGTGAAGTCGGGGGACACTATAATTCACCCCTCCACTTT; CDR3aa: CASSEVGGHYNSPLHF
j_gene: TRBJ2-1; v_gene: TRBV20-1; abundance: .; d_gene: .; CDR3nt: TGCAGTGCTACAGGGGAAAAGCAGTTCTTC; CDR3aa: CSATGEKQFF
j_gene: TRBJ2-7; v_gene: TRBV5-1; abundance: .; d_gene: .; CDR3nt: TGCGCCAGCAGCGACAACAGGGTGAGCACCTACGAGCAGTACTTC; CDR3aa: CASSDNRVSTYEQYF
j_gene: TRBJ2-1; v_gene: TRBV6-1; abundance: few; d_gene: TRBD2; CDR3nt: TGTGCCAGCAGTGAATTTGCGATCGGCGGGGGGGGCTACAATGAGCAGTTCTTC; CDR3aa: CASSEFAIGGGGYNEQFF
j_gene: TRBJ1-2; v_gene: TRBV6-5; abundance: medium-sized; d_gene: .; CDR3nt: TGTGCCAGCAGTTTTCCGGATGGCTACACCTTC; CDR3aa: CASSFPDGYTF
j_gene: TRBJ2-2; v_gene: TRBV4-1; abundance: few; d_gene: TRBD1; CDR3nt: TGCGCCAGCAGCCAGGACAGGGCCCAATCCACCGGGGAGCTGTTTTTT; CDR3aa: CASSQDRAQSTGELFF
j_gene: TRBJ1-5; v_gene: TRBV6-2/TRBV6-3; abundance: few; d_gene: TRBD1; CDR3nt: TGTGCCAGCATCGGAGCAGGGGGAGGCAATCAGCCCCAGCATTTT; CDR3aa: CASIGAGGGNQPQHF
j_gene: TRBJ2-6; v_gene: TRBV27; abundance: few; d_gene: .; CDR3nt: TGTGCCAGCAGTCTCCGGCACTCTGGGGCCAACGTCCTGACTTTC; CDR3aa: CASSLRHSGANVLTF
j_gene: TRBJ1-5; v_gene: TRBV6-1; abundance: medium-sized; d_gene: .; CDR3nt: TGTGCCACCTCTTCCGATGGAGGAAGCAATCAGCCCCAGCATTTT; CDR3aa: CATSSDGGSNQPQHF
j_gene: TRBJ2-3; v_gene: TRBV7-8; abundance: .; d_gene: TRBD1; CDR3nt: TGTGCCAGCAGCCGACAGGGGAAGGCAGATACGCAGTATTTT; CDR3aa: CASSRQGKADTQYF
j_gene: TRBJ2-1; v_gene: TRBV7-6; abundance: .; d_gene: .; CDR3nt: TGTGCCAGCAGCTTAGAGGCAGGCGACTACTACAATGAGCAGTTCTTC; CDR3aa: CASSLEAGDYYNEQFF
j_gene: TRBJ2-5; v_gene: TRBV6-5; abundance: few; d_gene: .; CDR3nt: TGTGCCAGCAGTTACCTTGGGGGGAGTTGGGAGACCCAGTACTTC; CDR3aa: CASSYLGGSWETQYF
j_gene: TRBJ2-5; v_gene: TRBV20-1; abundance: few; d_gene: TRBD2; CDR3nt: TGCAGTGCTAGAGACCCTAGCGGGAGTGGAGAGACCCAGTACTTC; CDR3aa: CSARDPSGSGETQYF
j_gene: TRBJ1-6; v_gene: TRBV11-2; abundance: few; d_gene: .; CDR3nt: TGTGCCAGCAGCTCCAAGTGGGGACGGGGGTATAATTCACCCCTCCACTTT; CDR3aa: CASSSKWGRGYNSPLHF
j_gene: TRBJ2-3; v_gene: TRBV7-2; abundance: .; d_gene: TRBD2; CDR3nt: TGTGCCAGCAGCCGTAGATCTAGCGGGAATTTGCATACGCAGTATTTT; CDR3aa: CASSRRSSGNLHTQYF
j_gene: TRBJ1-1; v_gene: TRBV18; abundance: .; d_gene: TRBD1; CDR3nt: TGTGCCAGCTGGGGGACAGGGTCGAAGAACACTGAAGCTTTCTTT; CDR3aa: CASWGTGSKNTEAFF
j_gene: TRBJ2-1; v_gene: TRBV20-1; abundance: once; d_gene: .; CDR3nt: TGCAGTGCTAGATCCCGGATCAAAATTTGGAATGAGCAGTTCTTC; CDR3aa: CSARSRIKIWNEQFF
j_gene: TRBJ2-7; v_gene: TRBV7-2; abundance: .; d_gene: TRBD1; CDR3nt: TGTGCCAGCAGCGAAGGACAGGGATCCCTCCGAGAGCAGTACTTC; CDR3aa: CASSEGQGSLREQYF
j_gene: TRBJ2-3; v_gene: TRBV18; abundance: .; d_gene: .; CDR3nt: TGTGCCAGCTCCACGACAGCTAGCACAGATACGCAGTATTTT; CDR3aa: CASSTTASTDTQYF
j_gene: TRBJ1-4; v_gene: TRBV27; abundance: .; d_gene: .; CDR3nt: TGTGCCACGTCCCTGACCGTTACTAATGAAAAACTGTTTTTT; CDR3aa: CATSLTVTNEKLFF
j_gene: TRBJ1-5; v_gene: TRBV30; abundance: .; d_gene: TRBD1; CDR3nt: TGTGCCTGGAGTGAATGGGACAGAGATCAGCCCCAGCATTTT; CDR3aa: CAWSEWDRDQPQHF